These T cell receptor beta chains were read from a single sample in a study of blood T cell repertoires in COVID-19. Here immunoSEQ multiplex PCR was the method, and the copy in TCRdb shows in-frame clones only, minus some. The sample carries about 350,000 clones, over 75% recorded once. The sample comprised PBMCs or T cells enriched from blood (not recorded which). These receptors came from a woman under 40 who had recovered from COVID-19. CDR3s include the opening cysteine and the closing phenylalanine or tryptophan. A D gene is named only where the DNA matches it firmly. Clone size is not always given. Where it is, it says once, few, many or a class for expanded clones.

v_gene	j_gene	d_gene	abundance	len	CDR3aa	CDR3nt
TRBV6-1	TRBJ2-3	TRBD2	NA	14	CASSERGGTDTQYF	TGTGCCAGCAGTGAGCGGGGGGGCACAGATACGCAGTATTTT
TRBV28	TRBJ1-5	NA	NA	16	CASSSPRGGYNQPQHF	TGTGCCAGCAGTTCCCCCCGCGGCGGTTACAATCAGCCCCAGCATTTT
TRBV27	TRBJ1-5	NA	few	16	CASSRGSTDSNQPQHF	TGTGCCAGCAGTAGGGGGTCGACAGATAGCAATCAGCCCCAGCATTTT
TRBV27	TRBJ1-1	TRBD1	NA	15	CASSLFDRADTEAFF	TGTGCCAGCAGTTTATTCGACAGGGCGGACACTGAAGCTTTCTTT
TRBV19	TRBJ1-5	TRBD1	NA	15	CASRRPGTVNQPQHF	TGTGCCAGTAGGAGACCCGGGACAGTAAATCAGCCCCAGCATTTT
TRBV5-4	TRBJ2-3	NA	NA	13	CASSRSGTDTQYF	TGTGCCAGCAGCCGGTCGGGCACAGATACGCAGTATTTT
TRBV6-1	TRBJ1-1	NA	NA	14	CASSESLNRIEAFF	TGTGCCAGCAGTGAATCCCTAAACAGGATTGAAGCTTTCTTT
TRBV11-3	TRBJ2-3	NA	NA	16	CASSLGGRPSTDTQYF	TGTGCCAGCAGCTTAGGGGGCAGACCCAGCACAGATACGCAGTATTTT
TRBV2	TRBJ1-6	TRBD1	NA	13	CASSRDSNSPLHF	TGTGCCAGCAGCCGGGACAGTAATTCACCCCTCCACTTT
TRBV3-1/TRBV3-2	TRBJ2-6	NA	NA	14	CASSQSGTTNVLTF	TGTGCCAGCAGCCAATCAGGTACCACCAACGTCCTGACTTTC
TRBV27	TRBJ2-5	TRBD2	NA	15	CASSLWGGGVETQYF	TGTGCCAGCAGTTTATGGGGCGGGGGGGTGGAGACCCAGTACTTC
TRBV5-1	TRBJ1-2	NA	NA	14	CASSLAEGFHGYTF	TGCGCCAGCAGCTTGGCCGAGGGCTTTCATGGCTACACCTTC
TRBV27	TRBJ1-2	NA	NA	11	CASRGIDGYTF	TGTGCCAGCCGGGGGATTGATGGCTACACCTTC
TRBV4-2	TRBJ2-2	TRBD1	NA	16	CASSLPTGGDPGELFF	TGTGCCAGCAGCCTGCCGACAGGGGGCGACCCCGGGGAGCTGTTTTTT
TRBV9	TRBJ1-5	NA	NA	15	CASSVGGGVGQPQHF	TGTGCCAGCAGCGTAGGGGGCGGGGTTGGTCAGCCCCAGCATTTT
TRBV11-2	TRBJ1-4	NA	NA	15	CASSLALGGTEKLFF	TGTGCCAGCAGCTTAGCACTGGGGGGGACCGAAAAACTGTTTTTT
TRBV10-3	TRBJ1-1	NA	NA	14	CAIRTVGRNTEAFF	TGTGCCATCAGGACGGTAGGGAGGAACACTGAAGCTTTCTTT
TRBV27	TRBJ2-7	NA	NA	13	CASSRTATYEQYF	TGTGCCAGCAGTCGGACAGCCACCTACGAGCAGTACTTC
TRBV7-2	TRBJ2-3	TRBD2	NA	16	CASSPLAGGSAVTQYF	TGTGCCAGCAGCCCCCTAGCGGGGGGGTCGGCTGTTACGCAGTATTTT
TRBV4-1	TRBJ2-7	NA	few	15	CASSQEPAFSYEQYF	TGCGCCAGCAGCCAAGAGCCCGCGTTCTCCTACGAGCAGTACTTC
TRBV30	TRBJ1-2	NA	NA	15	CAWSVRGQPGYGYTF	TGTGCCTGGAGCGTACGGGGTCAGCCTGGCTATGGCTACACCTTC
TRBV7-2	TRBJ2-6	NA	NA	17	CASSLRYRVAGANVLTF	TGTGCCAGCAGCCTAAGGTACAGGGTGGCTGGGGCCAACGTCCTGACTTTC
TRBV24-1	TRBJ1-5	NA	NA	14	CATRVTGRDQPQHF	TGTGCCACCAGGGTTACAGGGCGTGATCAGCCCCAGCATTTT